The sequence of this T cell receptor (beta chain) was determined in a study of Ad26.COV2.S vaccination and SARS-CoV-2 variants. General study points: The breadth of spike-specific CD8+ and CD4+ T cell responses after vaccination was reportedly substantial. Analyses that measured TCR breadth and depth may have underestimated total T cell responses. Spike-specific TCR breadth ran higher among vaccine recipients than placebo recipients.

The CDR3 runs 17 residues. With 7 bases removed from V and 0 bases from J, the gap between germline ends came to 16 bases. CDR1 is MDHEN and CDR2 is SYDVKM in the germline V gene. In the case of this clone: Its antigen is not known.

TCRdb keeps only in-frame clones here, not all; method: immunoSEQ multiplex PCR. The top ten hold around 43% of the sample, which has tens of thousands of clones, roughly 83% seen once. The sample in question was peripheral blood, obtained after recovery from COVID-19. The clonotype was recovered from a human donor who had recovered from COVID-19. The chain employs TRBV28 and TRBJ1-6, with D unresolved. DNA of the CDR3: TGTGCCAGCACTCCTTATCCGGGTAGCTCCTATAATTCACCCCTCCACTTT. This translates into CASTPYPGSSYNSPLHF.